Shown below are 8 T cell receptor beta chains from a single sample sequenced in a study of CD8+ T cells in alopecia areata. Treatment specified: oral pan-JAK inhibitor, 5-10 mg twice daily. Following extraction, RNA underwent reverse transcription to cDNA, which served as the sequencing template. Repertoires were generated with immunoSEQ multiplex PCR, while TCRdb's copy carries only in-frame clones and drops some. The sample holds roughly 110,000 clones, around 54% seen once. This specimen was CD4+ T cells sorted from blood, taken at week 24, from a patient treated with tofacitinib. These receptors all come from a human donor with alopecia areata.

The V and J genes are TRBV19 and TRBJ1-5, with D tentatively TRBD1 (5 bases). Trimming cost V 10 bases and J 3 bases, with 10 bases left between them. CDR1 is LNHDA and CDR2 is SQIVND in the germline V gene (reference sequence). CDR3 length: 12 amino acids. In nucleotides, the CDR3 is TGTGCCACCCGGGACCCCAATCAGCCCCAGCATTTT. It specifies CATRDPNQPQHF.

This clone came up a few times. The chain recombines TRBV5-1 with TRBJ1-5, with no clear D. CDR3 length equals 15 residues. CDR1 SGHRS and CDR2 YFSETQ come from the germline V gene. V was clipped by 0 bases and J by 6 bases, with 13 bases between them. CDR3 region: CASSLEGGEGQPQHF. CDR3 nucleotide sequence: TGCGCCAGCAGCTTGGAGGGCGGTGAAGGTCAGCCCCAGCATTTT.

Details on this clone: Lacking the conserved final phenylalanine or tryptophan, this CDR3 likely reflects a read error. The chain couples TRBV20-1 to TRBJ1-2, with 7 nucleotides matching TRBD1. The V gene's germline CDR1 is DFQATT and CDR2 SNEGSKA (reference sequence). CDR3 length equals 11 residues. Germline trimming cut 7 bases from V and 8 bases from J; bases unmatched to any gene: 7. CDR3 protein: CSVGGAGGYTS. The CDR3 coding sequence is TGCAGTGTAGGGGGCGCCGGGGGCTACACCTCC.

The count of this clone is one. The chain combines TRBV7-9 with TRBJ2-3, with TRBD2 matching 10 bases. CDR3 length: 16 amino acids. The V gene's germline CDR1 is SEHNR and CDR2 FQNEAQ (reference sequence). V trimming: 3 bases; J trimming: 1 base; junction bases outside the gene matches: 4. In nucleotides, the CDR3 is TGTGCCAGCAGCTTTGGTACTAGCGGGGGCACAGATACGCAGTATTTT. It yields the protein CASSFGTSGGTDTQYF.

The rearrangement uses TRBV7-2 and TRBJ1-1; possible D gene TRBD1, 5 bases. Germline CDR1 SGHTA, CDR2 FQGNSA. There are 14 residues in the CDR3. Trimming removed 4 bases at V and 6 bases at J, with 15 bases between. The CDR3: CASSSGAAGSEAFF. CDR3 nucleotide sequence: TGTGCCAGCAGCTCCGGGGCGGCGGGATCTGAAGCTTTCTTT.

V gene TRBV15 combines with J gene TRBJ2-1; weak D call: TRBD2 (7 bases). Germline V gene data show CDR1 as LNHNV and CDR2 as YYDKDF (reference sequence). CDR3 size: 14 residues. The germline V and J ends were trimmed by 3 bases and 7 bases, with 13 bases remaining between them. CDR3 DNA: TGTGCCACCAGCAGGGGGGGGCGGCGTAATGAGCAGTTCTTC. Translated: CATSRGGRRNEQFF.

The chain is built from TRBV7-2 and TRBJ2-1, with 8 bases that match TRBD2. Losses at the gene ends were 2 bases for V and 7 bases for J; bases not matched to a gene: 7. Looked up from germline, CDR1 is SGHTA and CDR2 is FQGNSA. The CDR3 sequence is 15 residues long. This CDR3 reads CASSLIALAGNEQFF. In DNA form, the CDR3 reads TGTGCCAGCAGCTTAATCGCTCTAGCGGGTAATGAGCAGTTCTTC.

As DNA, the CDR3 is TGCGCCAGCAGCACCTCGGGACAGCCTAATGAAAAACTGTTTTTT. Its protein product is CASSTSGQPNEKLFF. The chain has TRBV5-1 and TRBJ1-4; 7 nucleotides match TRBD1. This CDR3 has 15 residues. V was pared by 4 bases and J by 3 bases, with 6 bases of the junction left unmatched. The germline CDR1 and CDR2 sequences are SGHRS and YFSETQ.